This T cell receptor beta chain was captured by sequencing in a study of OX40 agonist ivuxolimab in advanced cancers. For the study at large: Ivuxolimab is a fully human IgG2 antibody that activates OX40 (CD134). Study-wide points: CD4+ and CD8+ blood T cells expanded clonally by week 6 at 0.1 to 3.0 mg/kg. Average numbers of expanded clones were greater in CD8+ T cells than in CD4+. Expanded peripheral T cell antigen specificity was not determined.

CDR3 length: 15 amino acids. CDR1 and CDR2 from the germline V gene are GTSNPN and SVGIG (reference sequence). V lost 5 bases and J lost 2; bases outside the gene matches: 8. Only in-frame clones appear in the TCRdb table, and some are missing; sequencing was by immunoSEQ multiplex PCR. The table records around 80,000 clones, approximately 83% of them present only once. Concerning this clone itself: The target antigen is unknown.

The clonotype was recovered from an adult with an advanced solid tumor such as melanoma, head and neck, liver or kidney cancer. The source was CD4+ or CD8+ T cells sorted from blood, collected in a trial of the OX40 agonist ivuxolimab. The V and J genes are TRBV30 and TRBJ2-3, with TRBD2 matching 9 bases. The CDR3 bases are TGTGCCTGGTCCCCTCTAGCGGGGAACACAGATACGCAGTATTTT. It yields the protein CAWSPLAGNTDTQYF.